The rows below give T cell receptor beta chains drawn from one sample of a study of identical twins. From the 5' RACE reads, TCRdb called clonotypes with MiXCR, one entry per CDR3 protein. The profile shows about 470,000 distinct CDR3 sequences, 24% of them singletons. The sample also formed part of further work on T cells expressing NK-cell markers.

Material for sequencing was CD4+ T cells sorted from blood. The receptors were gathered from a woman younger than 30 in good health. CDR3s include the opening cysteine and the closing phenylalanine or tryptophan. Fields, in order: clone size, D gene, V gene, J gene, CDR3 DNA, CDR3 protein. A D gene is named only where the DNA matches it firmly. The size entry is marked missing in some rows and otherwise reads once, few, many or a size class.

few	NA	TRBV13	TRBJ2-4	TGTGCCAGCAGCTTAGAGGGACTGAGAGCCAAAAACATTCAGTACTTC	CASSLEGLRAKNIQYF
NA	TRBD1	TRBV27	TRBJ2-7	TGTGCCAGCAGTGCCCAGGGACAGGCCCTATACTTC	CASSAQGQALYF
NA	NA	TRBV14	TRBJ1-5	TGTGCCAGCAGCCAACGGCAGGTCGGGGATCAGCCCCAGCATTTT	CASSQRQVGDQPQHF
few	TRBD2	TRBV7-8	TRBJ2-2	TGTGCCAGCAGCTTTCGGACTAGTCGGCTGGCCGTGGAGCTGTTTTTT	CASSFRTSRLAVELFF
NA	NA	TRBV18	TRBJ2-7	TGTGCCAGCTCACCGTCTACCGGCCGCTCCTACGAGCAGTACTTC	CASSPSTGRSYEQYF
NA	TRBD1	TRBV29-1	TRBJ2-7	TGCAGCGTTGAGGGACAGGGGCAGCCCTACGAGCAGTACTTC	CSVEGQGQPYEQYF
NA	NA	TRBV7-8	TRBJ2-2	TGTGCCAGCAGCATCCAGGGGGGGCTGACCGGGGAGCTGTTTTTT	CASSIQGGLTGELFF
few	NA	TRBV5-1	TRBJ2-5	TGCGCCAGCAGCTCCGGTGCCGGGAGTACCGAGACCCAGTACTTC	CASSSGAGSTETQYF
NA	TRBD2	TRBV20-1	TRBJ2-3	TGCAGTGCTGATCTAGCGGGAAACACAGATACGCAGTATTTT	CSADLAGNTDTQYF
many	TRBD2	TRBV29-1	TRBJ2-3	TGCAGCGCTCACTCTCAACCACTTAGAGCGGGAGGACGAGATACGCAGTATTTT	CSAHSQPLRAGGRDTQYF